This T cell receptor (beta chain) was sequenced in a study of T cell responses to AZD1222 COVID-19 vaccine. The CDR3 has 14 residues. Trimming took 2 bases from V and 10 from J, leaving 15 bases between them. The V gene's germline CDR1 is MGHRA and CDR2 YSYEKL. Using immunoSEQ multiplex PCR, the repertoire was profiled, and TCRdb retains in-frame clones only, with some absent. The repertoire holds about 140,000 clones, with 90% to 95% as singletons. The chain employs TRBV4-1 and TRBJ2-1; possibly TRBD2 for D (5 bases). The sequence was collected from an adult who received the AZD1222 COVID-19 vaccine. The input for sequencing was peripheral blood, taken 28 days after the second AZD1222 dose. The CDR3: CASSQPTSSREQFF. As DNA, the CDR3 is TGCGCCAGCAGCCAACCAACTAGTTCCAGGGAGCAGTTCTTC.